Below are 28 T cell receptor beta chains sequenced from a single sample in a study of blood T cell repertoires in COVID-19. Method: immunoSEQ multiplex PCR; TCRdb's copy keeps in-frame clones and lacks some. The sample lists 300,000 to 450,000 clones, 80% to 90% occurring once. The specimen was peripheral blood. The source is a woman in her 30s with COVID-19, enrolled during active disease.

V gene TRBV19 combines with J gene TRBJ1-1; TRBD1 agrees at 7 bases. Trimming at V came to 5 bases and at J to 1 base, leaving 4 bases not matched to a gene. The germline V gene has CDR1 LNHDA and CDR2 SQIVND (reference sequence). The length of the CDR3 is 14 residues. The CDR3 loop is CASSAGTANTEAFF. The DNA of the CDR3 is TGTGCCAGTAGTGCCGGGACAGCGAACACTGAAGCTTTCTTT.

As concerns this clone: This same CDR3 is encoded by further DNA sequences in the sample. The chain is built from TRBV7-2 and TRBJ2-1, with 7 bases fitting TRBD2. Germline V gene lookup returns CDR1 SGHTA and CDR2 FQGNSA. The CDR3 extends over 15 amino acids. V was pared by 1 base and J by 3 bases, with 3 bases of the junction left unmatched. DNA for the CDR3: TGTGCCAGCAGCTTAGTCGCTAGCGGCTACAATGAGCAGTTCTTC. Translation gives CASSLVASGYNEQFF.

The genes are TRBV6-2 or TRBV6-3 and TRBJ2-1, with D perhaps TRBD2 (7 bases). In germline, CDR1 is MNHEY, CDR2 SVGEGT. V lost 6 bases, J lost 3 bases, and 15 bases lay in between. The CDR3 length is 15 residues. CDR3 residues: CASSPGAGVYNEQFF. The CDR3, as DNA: TGTGCCAGCAGCCCGGGGGCGGGGGTCTACAATGAGCAGTTCTTC.

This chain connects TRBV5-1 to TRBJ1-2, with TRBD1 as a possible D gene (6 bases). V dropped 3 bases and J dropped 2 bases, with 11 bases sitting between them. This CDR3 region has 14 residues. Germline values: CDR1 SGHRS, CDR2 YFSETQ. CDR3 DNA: TGCGCCAGCAGCTCTACGACAGGCAACTATGGCTACACCTTC. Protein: CASSSTTGNYGYTF.

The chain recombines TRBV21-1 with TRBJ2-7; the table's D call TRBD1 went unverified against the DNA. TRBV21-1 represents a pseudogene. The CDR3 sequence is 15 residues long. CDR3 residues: CASFKGAGVCYEQYF. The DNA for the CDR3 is TGTGCCAGCTTCAAAGGGGCAGGGGTCTGCTACGAGCAGTACTTC.

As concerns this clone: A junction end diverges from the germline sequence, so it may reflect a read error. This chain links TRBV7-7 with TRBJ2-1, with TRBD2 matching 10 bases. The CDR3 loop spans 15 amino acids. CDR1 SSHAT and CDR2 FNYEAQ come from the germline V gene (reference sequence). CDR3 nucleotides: TGTGCTAGCAGCAAAACTAGCGGGGCGACAAATGAGCAGTTCTTC. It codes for CASSKTSGATNEQFF.

CDR3 protein: CASSQDRGLTEPSVETQYF. CDR3 bases: TGTGCCAGCAGCCAAGATCGGGGGTTGACAGAGCCCTCGGTGGAGACCCAGTACTTC. The chain employs TRBV14 and TRBJ2-5, with TRBD2 as a possible D gene (6 bases). This CDR3 comprises 19 residues. The V end was cut by 0 bases, the J end by 5 bases, with 25 bases between. CDR1 and CDR2 from the germline V gene are SGHDN and FVKESK. The whole variable domain, filled in from reference TRBV14 and TRBJ2-5, reads EAGVTQFPSHSVIEKGQTVTLRCDPISGHDNLYWYRRVMGKEIKFLLHFVKESKQDESGMPNNRFLAERTGGTYSTLKVQPAELEDSGVYFCASSQDRGLTEPSVETQYFGPGTRLLVL.

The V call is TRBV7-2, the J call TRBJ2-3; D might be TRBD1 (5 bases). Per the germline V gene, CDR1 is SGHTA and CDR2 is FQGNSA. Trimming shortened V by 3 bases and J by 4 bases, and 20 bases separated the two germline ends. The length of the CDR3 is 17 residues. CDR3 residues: CASSLDIEDLGADTQYF. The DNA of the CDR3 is TGTGCCAGCAGCTTGGACATCGAAGATCTAGGTGCAGATACGCAGTATTTT.

CDR3 DNA sequence: TGTGCCAGCAGCCCACTGGGGGGGAGTGAGGGCTACACCTTC. Translation: CASSPLGGSEGYTF. The genes are TRBV7-6 and TRBJ1-2; TRBD1 is a possible D gene (5 bases). The CDR3 has 14 residues. Trimming left V 5 bases short and J 8 bases short, with 18 bases between. CDR1 and CDR2 (germline): SGHVS, FNYEAQ.

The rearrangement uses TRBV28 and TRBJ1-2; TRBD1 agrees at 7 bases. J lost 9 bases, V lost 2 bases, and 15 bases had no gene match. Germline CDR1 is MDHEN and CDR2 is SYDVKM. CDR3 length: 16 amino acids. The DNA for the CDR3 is TGTGCCAGCAGTTTAAATGCCCCGACAGGGAGGAAGAGCTACACCTTC. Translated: CASSLNAPTGRKSYTF.

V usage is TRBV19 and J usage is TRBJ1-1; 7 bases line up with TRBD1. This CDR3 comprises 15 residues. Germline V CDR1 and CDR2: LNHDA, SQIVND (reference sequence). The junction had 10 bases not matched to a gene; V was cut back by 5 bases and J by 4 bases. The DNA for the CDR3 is TGTGCCAGTAGTTCCCCGACAGGGTCGGGCACTGAAGCTTTCTTT. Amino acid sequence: CASSSPTGSGTEAFF.

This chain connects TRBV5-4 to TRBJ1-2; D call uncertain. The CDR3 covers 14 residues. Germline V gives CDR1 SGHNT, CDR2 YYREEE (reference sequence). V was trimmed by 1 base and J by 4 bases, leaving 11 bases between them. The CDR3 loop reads CASSLLSGTYGYTF. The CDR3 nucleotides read TGTGCCAGCAGCTTGCTATCCGGTACCTATGGCTACACCTTC.

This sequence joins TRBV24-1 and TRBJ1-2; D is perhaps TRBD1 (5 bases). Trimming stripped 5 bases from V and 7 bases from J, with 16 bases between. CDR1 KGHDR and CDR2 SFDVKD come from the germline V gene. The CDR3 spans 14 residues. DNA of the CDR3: TGTGCCACCAGTGGCAGGGATCTTCAGCGTGGCTACACCTTC. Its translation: CATSGRDLQRGYTF.

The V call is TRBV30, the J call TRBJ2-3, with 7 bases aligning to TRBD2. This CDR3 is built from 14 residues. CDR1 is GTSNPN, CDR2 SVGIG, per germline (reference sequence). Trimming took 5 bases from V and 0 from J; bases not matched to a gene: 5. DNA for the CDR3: TGTGCCTGGGGTCTTAGCGGGAGCACAGATACGCAGTATTTT. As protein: CAWGLSGSTDTQYF.

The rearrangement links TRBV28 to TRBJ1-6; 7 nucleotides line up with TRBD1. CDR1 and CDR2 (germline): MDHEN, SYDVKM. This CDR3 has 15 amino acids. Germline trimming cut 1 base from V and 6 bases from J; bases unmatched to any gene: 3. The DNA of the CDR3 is TGTGCCAGCAGTTTATTACAGGGGAGTAATTCACCCCTCCACTTT. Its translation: CASSLLQGSNSPLHF.

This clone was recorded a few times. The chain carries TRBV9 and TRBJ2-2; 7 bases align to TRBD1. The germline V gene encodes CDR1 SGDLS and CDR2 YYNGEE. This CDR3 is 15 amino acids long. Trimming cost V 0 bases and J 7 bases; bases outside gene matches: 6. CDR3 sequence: CASSVGQGWSGELFF. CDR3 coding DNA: TGTGCCAGCAGCGTAGGACAGGGATGGAGCGGGGAGCTGTTTTTT.

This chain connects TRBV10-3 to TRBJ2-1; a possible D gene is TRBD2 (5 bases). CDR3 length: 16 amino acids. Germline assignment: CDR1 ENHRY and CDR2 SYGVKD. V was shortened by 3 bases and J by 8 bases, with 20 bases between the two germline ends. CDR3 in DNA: TGTGCCATCAGTGATCCGCACTTGGCCTCCGGGGATGAGCAGTTCTTC. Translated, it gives CAISDPHLASGDEQFF.

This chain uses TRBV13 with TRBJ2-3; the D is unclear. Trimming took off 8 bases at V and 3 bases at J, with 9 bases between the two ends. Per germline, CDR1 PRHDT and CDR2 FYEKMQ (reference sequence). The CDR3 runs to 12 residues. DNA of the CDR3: TGTGCCAGCGGCCTCGGGACAGATACGCAGTATTTT. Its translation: CASGLGTDTQYF.

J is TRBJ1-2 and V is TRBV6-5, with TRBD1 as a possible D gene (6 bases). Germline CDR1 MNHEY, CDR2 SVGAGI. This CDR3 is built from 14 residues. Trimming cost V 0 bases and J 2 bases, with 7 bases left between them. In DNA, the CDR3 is TGTGCCAGCAGTTACTCGCAGGGGAACTATGGCTACACCTTC. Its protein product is CASSYSQGNYGYTF.

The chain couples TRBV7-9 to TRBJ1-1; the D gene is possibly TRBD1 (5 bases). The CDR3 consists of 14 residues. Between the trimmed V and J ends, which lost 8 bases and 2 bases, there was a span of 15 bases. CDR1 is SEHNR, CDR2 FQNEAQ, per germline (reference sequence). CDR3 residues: CASPGDPVNTEAFF. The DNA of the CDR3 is TGTGCCAGCCCGGGGGACCCAGTAAACACTGAAGCTTTCTTT.

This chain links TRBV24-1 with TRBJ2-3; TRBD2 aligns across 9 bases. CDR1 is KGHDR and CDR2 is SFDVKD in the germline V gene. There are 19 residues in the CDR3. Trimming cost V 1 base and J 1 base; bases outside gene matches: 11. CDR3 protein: CATSDFGQWASGGTDTQYF. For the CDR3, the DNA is TGTGCCACCAGTGATTTCGGTCAGTGGGCTAGCGGGGGCACAGATACGCAGTATTTT.

The chain's CDR3 is CASSHNPDRVGETQYF. Written as DNA, the CDR3 is TGTGCCAGCAGCCACAACCCGGACAGGGTAGGCGAGACCCAGTACTTC. This chain links TRBV7-9 with TRBJ2-5, with 8 bases lining up with TRBD1. The CDR3 is 16 residues long. Germline trimming cut 5 bases from V and 5 bases from J; bases unmatched to any gene: 13. Germline V gene lookup returns CDR1 SEHNR and CDR2 FQNEAQ (reference sequence).

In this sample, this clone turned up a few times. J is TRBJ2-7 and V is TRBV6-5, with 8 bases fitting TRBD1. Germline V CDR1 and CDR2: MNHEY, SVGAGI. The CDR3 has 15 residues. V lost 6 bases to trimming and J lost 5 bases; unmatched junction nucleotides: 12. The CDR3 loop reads CASRERQGKNDEQYF. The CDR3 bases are TGTGCCAGCAGAGAGAGACAGGGGAAGAATGACGAGCAGTACTTC.

The CDR3 DNA reads as TGTGCCAGCAGCTTGGAGCGGCTGGAGACCCAGTACTTC. Translated, it gives CASSLERLETQYF. This chain links TRBV5-6 with TRBJ2-5; a weak D match, TRBD2 (5 bases). In germline, CDR1 is SGHDT, CDR2 YYEEEE. The ends were cut back, 0 bases at V and 5 bases at J, with 8 bases in the middle. This CDR3 is built from 13 residues. The variable domain in full, with the rest retrieved from reference TRBV5-6 and TRBJ2-5, is DAGVTQSPTHLIKTRGQQVTLRCSPKSGHDTVSWYQQALGQGPQFIFQYYEEEERQRGNFPDRFSGHQFPNYSSELNVNALLLGDSALYLCASSLERLETQYFGPGTRLLVL.

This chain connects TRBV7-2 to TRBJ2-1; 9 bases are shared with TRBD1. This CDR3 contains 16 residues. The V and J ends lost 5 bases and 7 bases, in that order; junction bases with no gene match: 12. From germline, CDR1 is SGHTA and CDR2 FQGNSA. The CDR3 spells CASSPLGTGLGNEQFF. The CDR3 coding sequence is TGTGCCAGCAGCCCACTAGGGACAGGGTTGGGGAATGAGCAGTTCTTC. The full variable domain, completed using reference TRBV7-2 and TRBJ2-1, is GAGVSQSPSNKVTEKGKDVELRCDPISGHTALYWYRQSLGQGLEFLIYFQGNSAPDKSGLPSDRFSAERTGGSVSTLTIQRTQQEDSAVYLCASSPLGTGLGNEQFFGPGTRLTVL.

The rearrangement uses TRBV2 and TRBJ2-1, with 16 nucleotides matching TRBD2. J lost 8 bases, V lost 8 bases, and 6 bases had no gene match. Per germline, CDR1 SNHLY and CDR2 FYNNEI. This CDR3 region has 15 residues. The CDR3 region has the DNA TGTGCCAGCTTTGTCGGGACTAGCGGGGGGGATGAGCAGTTCTTC. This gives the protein CASFVGTSGGDEQFF. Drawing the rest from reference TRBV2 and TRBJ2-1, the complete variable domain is EPEVTQTPSHQVTQMGQEVILRCVPISNHLYFYWYRQILGQKVEFLVSFYNNEISEKSEIFDDQFSVERPDGSNFTLKIRSTKLEDSAMYFCASFVGTSGGDEQFFGPGTRLTVL.

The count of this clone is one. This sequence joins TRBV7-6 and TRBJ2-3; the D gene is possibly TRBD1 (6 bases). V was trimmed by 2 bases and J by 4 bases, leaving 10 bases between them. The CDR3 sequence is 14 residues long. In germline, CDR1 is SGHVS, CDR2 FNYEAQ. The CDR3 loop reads CASSLTGWSDTQYF. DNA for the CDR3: TGTGCCAGCAGCTTAACAGGGTGGTCAGATACGCAGTATTTT.

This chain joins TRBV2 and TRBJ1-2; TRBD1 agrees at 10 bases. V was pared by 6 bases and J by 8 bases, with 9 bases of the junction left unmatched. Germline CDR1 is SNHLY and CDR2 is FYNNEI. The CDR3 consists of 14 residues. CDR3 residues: CASRAGTGVGGYTF. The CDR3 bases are TGTGCCAGCAGGGCCGGGACAGGGGTCGGCGGCTACACCTTC.